Sequencing of this T cell receptor (beta chain) was carried out in a study of blood T cell repertoires in COVID-19. The V segment lost 8 bases and the J segment 3 bases; nucleotides outside the gene matches: 5. The CDR3 contains 13 residues. In germline, CDR1 is MNHEY, CDR2 SVGAGI. Sequencing was performed with immunoSEQ multiplex PCR; in TCRdb, only in-frame clones are kept and a portion is missing. The table records around 370,000 clones, over 80% of them present only once. Sequencing was carried out using peripheral blood. The J gene is TRBJ2-7, the V gene TRBV6-5, with TRBD1 identical over 9 bases. The clonotype was recovered from a woman between 45 and 65 years old with COVID-19, enrolled during active disease. The CDR3: CASARTGVYEQYF. The CDR3 coding sequence is TGTGCCAGCGCGAGGACAGGGGTCTACGAGCAGTACTTC.